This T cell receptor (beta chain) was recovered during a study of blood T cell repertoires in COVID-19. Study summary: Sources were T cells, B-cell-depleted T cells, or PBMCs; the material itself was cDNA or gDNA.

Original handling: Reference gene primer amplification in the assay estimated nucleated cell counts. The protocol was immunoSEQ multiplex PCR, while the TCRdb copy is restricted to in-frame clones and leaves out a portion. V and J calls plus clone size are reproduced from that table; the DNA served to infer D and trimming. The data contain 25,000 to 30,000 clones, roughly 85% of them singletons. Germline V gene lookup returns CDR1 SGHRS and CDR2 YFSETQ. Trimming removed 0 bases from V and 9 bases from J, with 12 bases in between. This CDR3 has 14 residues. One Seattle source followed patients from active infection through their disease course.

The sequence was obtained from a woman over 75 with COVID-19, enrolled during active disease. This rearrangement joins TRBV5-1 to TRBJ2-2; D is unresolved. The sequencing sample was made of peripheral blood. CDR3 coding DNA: TGCGCCAGCAGCTTGGATCTAAACAGCTGGGAGCTGTTTTTT. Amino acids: CASSLDLNSWELFF.